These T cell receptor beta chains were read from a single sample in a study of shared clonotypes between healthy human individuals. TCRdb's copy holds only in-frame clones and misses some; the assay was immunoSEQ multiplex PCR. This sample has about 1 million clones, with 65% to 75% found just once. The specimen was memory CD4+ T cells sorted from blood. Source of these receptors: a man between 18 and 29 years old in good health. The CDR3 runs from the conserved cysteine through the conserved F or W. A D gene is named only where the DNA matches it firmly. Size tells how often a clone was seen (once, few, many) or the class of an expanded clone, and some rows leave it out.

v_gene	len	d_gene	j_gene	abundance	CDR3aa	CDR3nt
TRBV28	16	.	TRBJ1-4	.	CASSPPGGSLNEKLFF	TGTGCCAGCAGTCCCCCTGGGGGCAGCCTTAATGAAAAACTGTTTTTT
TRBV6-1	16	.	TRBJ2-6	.	CASSVRGATGANVLTF	TGTGCCAGCAGTGTCAGGGGAGCAACTGGGGCCAACGTCCTGACTTTC
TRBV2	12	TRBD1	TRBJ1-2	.	CASSVSGGGYTF	TGTGCCAGCAGTGTATCAGGGGGTGGCTACACCTTC
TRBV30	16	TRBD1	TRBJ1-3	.	CAWSPSYGTGGNTIYF	TGTGCCTGGAGTCCCTCATACGGGACAGGGGGAAACACCATATATTTT
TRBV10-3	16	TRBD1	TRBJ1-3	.	CAISESGTGAGNTIYF	TGTGCCATCAGTGAGTCCGGGACAGGTGCTGGAAACACCATATATTTT
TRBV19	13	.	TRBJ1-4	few	CASNQGLNEKLFF	TGTGCCAGTAACCAGGGACTAAATGAAAAACTGTTTTTT
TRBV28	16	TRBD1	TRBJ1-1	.	CASSLRGRLRVTEAFF	TGTGCCAGCAGTTTAAGGGGGCGCCTCCGCGTGACTGAAGCTTTCTTT
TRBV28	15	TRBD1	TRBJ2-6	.	CASSPGGSGANVLTF	TGTGCCAGCAGTCCAGGGGGCTCTGGGGCCAACGTCCTGACTTTC
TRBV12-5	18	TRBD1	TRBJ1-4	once	CASGSFRGGGATNEKLFF	TGTGCTAGTGGTTCCTTCCGGGGAGGGGGCGCAACTAATGAAAAACTGTTTTTT
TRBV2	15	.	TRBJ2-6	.	CASRPSSSGANVLTF	TGTGCCAGCCGCCCGTCCAGCTCTGGGGCCAACGTCCTGACTTTC
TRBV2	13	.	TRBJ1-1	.	CASRGGRNTEAFF	TGTGCCAGCAGAGGCGGGAGGAACACTGAAGCTTTCTTT
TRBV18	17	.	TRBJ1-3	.	CASSPSYATVSGNTIYF	TGTGCCAGCTCACCGAGCTATGCGACGGTGTCTGGAAACACCATATATTTT
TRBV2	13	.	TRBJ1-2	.	CASSATANYGYTF	TGTGCCAGCAGTGCGACAGCTAACTATGGCTACACCTTC
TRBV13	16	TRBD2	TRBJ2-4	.	CASSSRGVVAKNIQYF	TGTGCCAGCAGCTCGCGGGGGGTGGTAGCCAAAAACATTCAGTACTTC
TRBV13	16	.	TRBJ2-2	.	CASSPWVPQGTGELFF	TGTGCCAGCAGCCCGTGGGTTCCCCAGGGCACCGGGGAGCTGTTTTTT
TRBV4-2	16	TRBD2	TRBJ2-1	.	CASSRLAGGLYNEQFF	TGTGCCAGCAGCCGGCTAGCGGGGGGGCTCTACAATGAGCAGTTCTTC
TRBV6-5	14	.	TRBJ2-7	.	CASSYGEIGYEQYF	TGTGCCAGCAGTTACGGGGAAATCGGCTACGAGCAGTACTTC
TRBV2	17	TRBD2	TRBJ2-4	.	CASSVQLAGLAKNIQYF	TGTGCCAGCAGTGTACAGCTAGCGGGACTAGCCAAAAACATTCAGTACTTC
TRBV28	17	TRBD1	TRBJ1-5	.	CARSRDRGSKDYQPQHF	TGTGCCAGATCCCGGGACAGGGGGTCCAAGGATTATCAGCCCCAGCATTTT
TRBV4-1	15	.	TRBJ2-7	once	CASSQGPGVRYEQYF	TGCGCCAGCAGCCAAGGACCAGGAGTACGCTACGAGCAGTACTTC
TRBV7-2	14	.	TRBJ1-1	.	CASSPGGANTEAFF	TGTGCCAGCAGCCCGGGGGGCGCGAACACTGAAGCTTTCTTT
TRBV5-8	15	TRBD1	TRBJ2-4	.	CASSLGDRAKNIQYF	TGTGCCAGCAGCTTGGGGGACAGGGCCAAAAACATTCAGTACTTC
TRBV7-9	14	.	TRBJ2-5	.	CASSSGSQQETQYF	TGTGCCAGCAGCTCGGGCAGTCAACAAGAGACCCAGTACTTC
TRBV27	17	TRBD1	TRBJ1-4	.	CASSPLDRGISNEKLFF	TGTGCCAGCAGCCCCCTGGACAGGGGGATATCTAATGAAAAACTGTTTTTT
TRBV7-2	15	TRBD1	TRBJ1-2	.	CASSLRQGLRYGYTF	TGTGCCAGCAGCCTCAGACAGGGGTTGCGCTATGGCTACACCTTC
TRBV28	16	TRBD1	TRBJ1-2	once	CASSATGTAINYGYTF	TGTGCCAGCAGTGCCACCGGGACAGCAATTAACTATGGCTACACCTTC
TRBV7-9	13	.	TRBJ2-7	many	CASSLNQAYEQYF	TGTGCCAGCAGCTTAAATCAGGCCTACGAGCAGTACTTC
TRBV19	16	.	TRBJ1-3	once	CASSSGFFLSGNTIYF	TGTGCCAGTAGTTCGGGCTTCTTCCTCTCTGGAAACACCATATATTTT